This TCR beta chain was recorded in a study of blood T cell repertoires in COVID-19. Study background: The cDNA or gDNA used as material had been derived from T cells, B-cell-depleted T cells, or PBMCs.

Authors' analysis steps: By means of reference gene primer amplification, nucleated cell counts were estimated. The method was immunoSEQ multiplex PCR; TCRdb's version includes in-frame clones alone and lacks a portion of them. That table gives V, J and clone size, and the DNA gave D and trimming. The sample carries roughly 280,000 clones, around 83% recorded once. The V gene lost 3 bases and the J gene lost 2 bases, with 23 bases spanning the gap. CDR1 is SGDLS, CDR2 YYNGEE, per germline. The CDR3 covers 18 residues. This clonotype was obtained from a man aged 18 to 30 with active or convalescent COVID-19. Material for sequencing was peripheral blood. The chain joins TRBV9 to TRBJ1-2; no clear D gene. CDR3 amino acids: CASSDSQLDGATNYGYTF. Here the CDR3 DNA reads TGTGCCAGCAGCGATAGCCAATTAGACGGAGCTACCAACTATGGCTACACCTTC.